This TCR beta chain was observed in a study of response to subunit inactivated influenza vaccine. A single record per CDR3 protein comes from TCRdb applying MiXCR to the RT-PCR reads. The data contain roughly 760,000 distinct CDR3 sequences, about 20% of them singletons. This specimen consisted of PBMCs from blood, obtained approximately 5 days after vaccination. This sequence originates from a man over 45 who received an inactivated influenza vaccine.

As DNA, the CDR3 is TGTGCCAGCAGCGTCGGACAGGGCCCGGGAAATTCACCCCTCCACTTT. It is translated as CASSVGQGPGNSPLHF. The chain couples TRBV9 to TRBJ1-6, with TRBD1 matching over 8 bases. The trim removed 2 bases at V and 7 bases at J, leaving 8 bases unmatched. CDR1 is SGDLS, CDR2 YYNGEE, per germline. The CDR3 has 16 residues.